Here is one T cell receptor beta chain with its context. The CDR3 contains 15 residues. Germline CDR1 and CDR2: MNHEY and SVGAGI. J was trimmed by 0 bases and V by 6 bases; bases with no gene match: 4. The sample originates from a study of blood T cell repertoires in COVID-19. About the research overall: Whether acute or convalescent, the COVID-19 samples came from the United States, Italy and Spain. PBMCs, B-cell-depleted T cells, or T cells were the source of the cDNA or gDNA that made up the material.

Original processing methods: Amplified reference gene primers provided the basis for estimating nucleated cell counts. Only in-frame clones appear in the TCRdb table, and some are missing; sequencing was by immunoSEQ multiplex PCR. V, J and clone size were drawn from that table, and D and trimming were deduced from the DNA. The sample has more than 250,000 clones; around 88% are singletons. The chain links TRBV6-5 to TRBJ2-2; 7 nucleotides match TRBD2. The sequencing input was peripheral blood. The receptor was isolated from a woman aged 25 to 45 with COVID-19, enrolled during active disease. CDR3 amino acids: CASRRDYTNTGELFF. DNA of the CDR3: TGTGCCAGCAGAAGGGACTACACGAACACCGGGGAGCTGTTTTTT.